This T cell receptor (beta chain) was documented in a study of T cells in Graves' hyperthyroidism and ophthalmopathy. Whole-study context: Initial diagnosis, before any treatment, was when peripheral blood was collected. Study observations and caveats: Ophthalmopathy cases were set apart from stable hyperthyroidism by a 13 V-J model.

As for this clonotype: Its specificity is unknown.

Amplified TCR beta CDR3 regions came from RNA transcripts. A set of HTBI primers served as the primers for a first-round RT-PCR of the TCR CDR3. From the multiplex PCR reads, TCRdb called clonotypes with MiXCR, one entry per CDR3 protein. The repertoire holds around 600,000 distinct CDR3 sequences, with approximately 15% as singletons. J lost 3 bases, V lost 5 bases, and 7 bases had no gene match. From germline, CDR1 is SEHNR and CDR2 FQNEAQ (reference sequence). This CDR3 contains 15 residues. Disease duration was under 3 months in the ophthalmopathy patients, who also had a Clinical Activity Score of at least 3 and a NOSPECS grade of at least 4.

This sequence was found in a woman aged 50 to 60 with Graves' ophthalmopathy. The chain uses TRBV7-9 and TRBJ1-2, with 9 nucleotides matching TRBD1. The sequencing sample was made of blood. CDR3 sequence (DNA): TGTGCCAGCAGCGTCACAGGGGGCAAATACTATGGCTACACCTTC. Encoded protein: CASSVTGGKYYGYTF.